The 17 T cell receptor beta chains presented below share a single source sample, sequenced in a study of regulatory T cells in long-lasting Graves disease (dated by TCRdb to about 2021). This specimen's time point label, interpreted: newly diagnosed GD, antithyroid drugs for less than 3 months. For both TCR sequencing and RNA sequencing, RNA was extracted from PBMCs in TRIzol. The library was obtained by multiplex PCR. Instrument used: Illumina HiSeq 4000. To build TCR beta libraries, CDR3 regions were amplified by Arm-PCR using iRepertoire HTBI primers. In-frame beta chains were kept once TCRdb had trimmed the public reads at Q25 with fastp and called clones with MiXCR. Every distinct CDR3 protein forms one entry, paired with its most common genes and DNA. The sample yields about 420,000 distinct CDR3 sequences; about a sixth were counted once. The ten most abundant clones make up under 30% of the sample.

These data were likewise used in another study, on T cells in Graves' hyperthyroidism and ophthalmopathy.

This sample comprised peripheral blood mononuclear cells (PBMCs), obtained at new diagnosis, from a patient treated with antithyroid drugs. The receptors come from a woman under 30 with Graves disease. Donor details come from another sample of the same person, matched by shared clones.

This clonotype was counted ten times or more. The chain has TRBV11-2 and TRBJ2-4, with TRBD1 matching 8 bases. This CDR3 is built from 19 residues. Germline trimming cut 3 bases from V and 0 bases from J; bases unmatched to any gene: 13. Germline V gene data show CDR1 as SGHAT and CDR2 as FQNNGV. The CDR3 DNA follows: TGTGCCAGCAGCTTCGGTAGCCAGACAGGGGAGCTAGCCAAAAACATTCAGTACTTC. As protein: CASSFGSQTGELAKNIQYF.

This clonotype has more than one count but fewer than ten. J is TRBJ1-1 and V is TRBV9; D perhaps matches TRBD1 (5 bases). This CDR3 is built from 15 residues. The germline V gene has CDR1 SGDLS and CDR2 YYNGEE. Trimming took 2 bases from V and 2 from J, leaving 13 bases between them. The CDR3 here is CASSVGGILNTEAFF. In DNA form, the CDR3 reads TGTGCCAGCAGCGTTGGGGGGATCCTTAACACTGAAGCTTTCTTT.

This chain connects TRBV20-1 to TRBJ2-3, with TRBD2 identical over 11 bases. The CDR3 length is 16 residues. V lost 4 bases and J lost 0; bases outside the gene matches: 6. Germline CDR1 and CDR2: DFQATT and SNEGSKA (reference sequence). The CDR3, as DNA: TGCAGTGCTATAGGGGGGACTAGCGGTAGCACAGATACGCAGTATTTT. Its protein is CSAIGGTSGSTDTQYF.

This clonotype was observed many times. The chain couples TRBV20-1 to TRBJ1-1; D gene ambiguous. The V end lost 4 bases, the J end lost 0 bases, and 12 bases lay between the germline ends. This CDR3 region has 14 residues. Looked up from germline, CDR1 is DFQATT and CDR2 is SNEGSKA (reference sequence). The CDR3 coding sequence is TGCAGTGCTACAAGTAGAACTATGAACACTGAAGCTTTCTTT. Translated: CSATSRTMNTEAFF.

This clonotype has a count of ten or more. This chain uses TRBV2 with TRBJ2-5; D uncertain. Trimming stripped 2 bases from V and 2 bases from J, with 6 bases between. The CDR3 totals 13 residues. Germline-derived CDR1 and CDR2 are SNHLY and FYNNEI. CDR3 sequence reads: CASSERRQETQYF. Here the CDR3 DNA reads TGTGCCAGCAGTGAACGCCGACAAGAGACCCAGTACTTC.

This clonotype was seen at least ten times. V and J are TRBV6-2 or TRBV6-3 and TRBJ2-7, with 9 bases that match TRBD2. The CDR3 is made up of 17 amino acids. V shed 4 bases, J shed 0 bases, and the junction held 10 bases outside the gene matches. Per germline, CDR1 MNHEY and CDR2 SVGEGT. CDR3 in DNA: TGTGCCAGCAGTTTGGCGGGAGGGGTTTTTAGCTCCTACGAGCAGTACTTC. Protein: CASSLAGGVFSSYEQYF.

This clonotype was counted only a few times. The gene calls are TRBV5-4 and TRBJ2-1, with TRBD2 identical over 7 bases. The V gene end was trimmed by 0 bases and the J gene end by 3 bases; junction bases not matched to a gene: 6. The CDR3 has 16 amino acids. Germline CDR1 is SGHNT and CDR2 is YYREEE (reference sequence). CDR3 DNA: TGTGCCAGCAGCTTGGCCGGAGGGAGGGTCTACAATGAGCAGTTCTTC. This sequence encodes CASSLAGGRVYNEQFF.

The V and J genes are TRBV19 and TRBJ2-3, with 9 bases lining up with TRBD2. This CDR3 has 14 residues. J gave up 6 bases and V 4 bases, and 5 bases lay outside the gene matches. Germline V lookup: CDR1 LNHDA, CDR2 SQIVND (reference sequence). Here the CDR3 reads CASSTGLATDTQYF. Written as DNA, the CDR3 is TGTGCCAGTAGTACGGGACTAGCAACCGATACGCAGTATTTT.

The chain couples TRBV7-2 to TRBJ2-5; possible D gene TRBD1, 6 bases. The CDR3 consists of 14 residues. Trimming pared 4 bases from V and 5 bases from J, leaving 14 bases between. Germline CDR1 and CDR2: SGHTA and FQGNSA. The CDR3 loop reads CASSSPRGFETQYF. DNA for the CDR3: TGTGCCAGCAGCTCCCCCAGGGGATTTGAGACCCAGTACTTC. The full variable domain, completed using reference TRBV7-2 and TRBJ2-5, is GAGVSQSPSNKVTEKGKDVELRCDPISGHTALYWYRQSLGQGLEFLIYFQGNSAPDKSGLPSDRFSAERTGGSVSTLTIQRTQQEDSAVYLCASSSPRGFETQYFGPGTRLLVL.

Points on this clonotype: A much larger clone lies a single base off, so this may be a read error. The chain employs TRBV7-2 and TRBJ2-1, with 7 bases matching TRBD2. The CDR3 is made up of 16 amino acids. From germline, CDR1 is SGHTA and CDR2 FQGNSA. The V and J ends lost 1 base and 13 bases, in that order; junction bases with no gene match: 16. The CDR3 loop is CASSLDGAGVGETQFF. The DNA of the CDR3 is TGTGCCAGCAGCTTAGACGGGGCGGGAGTCGGAGAGACCCAGTTCTTC.

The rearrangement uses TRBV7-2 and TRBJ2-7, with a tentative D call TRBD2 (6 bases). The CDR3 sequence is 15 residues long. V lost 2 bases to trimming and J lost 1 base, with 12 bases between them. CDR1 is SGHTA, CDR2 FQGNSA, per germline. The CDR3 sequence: CASSLSLAISYEQYF. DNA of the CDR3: TGTGCCAGCAGCTTATCGCTAGCGATTTCCTACGAGCAGTACTTC.

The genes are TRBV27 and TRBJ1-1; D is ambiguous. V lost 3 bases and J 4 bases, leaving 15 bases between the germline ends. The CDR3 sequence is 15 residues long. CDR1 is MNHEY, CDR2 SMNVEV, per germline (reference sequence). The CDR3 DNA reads TGTGCCAGCAGTTTGGCAGCCATAGAAGGCACTGAAGCTTTCTTT. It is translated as CASSLAAIEGTEAFF.

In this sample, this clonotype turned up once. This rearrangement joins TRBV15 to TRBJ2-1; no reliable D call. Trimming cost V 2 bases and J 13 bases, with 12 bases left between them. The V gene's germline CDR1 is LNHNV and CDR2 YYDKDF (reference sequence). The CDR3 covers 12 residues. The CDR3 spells CATSRPQETQFF. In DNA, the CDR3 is TGTGCCACCAGCAGACCCCAAGAGACCCAGTTCTTC.

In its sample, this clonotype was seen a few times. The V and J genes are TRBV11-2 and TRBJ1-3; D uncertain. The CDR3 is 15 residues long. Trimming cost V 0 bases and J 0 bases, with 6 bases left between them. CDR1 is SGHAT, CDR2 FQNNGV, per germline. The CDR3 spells CASSLDIDSGNTIYF. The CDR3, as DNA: TGTGCCAGCAGCTTAGATATAGACTCTGGAAACACCATATATTTT.

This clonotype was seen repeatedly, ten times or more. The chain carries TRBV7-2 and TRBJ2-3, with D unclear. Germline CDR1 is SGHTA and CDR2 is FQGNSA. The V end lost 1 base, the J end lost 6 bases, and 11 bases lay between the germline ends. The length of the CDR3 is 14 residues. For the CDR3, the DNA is TGTGCCAGCAGCTTAGTTGATAGCCTGGATACGCAGTATTTT. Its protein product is CASSLVDSLDTQYF.

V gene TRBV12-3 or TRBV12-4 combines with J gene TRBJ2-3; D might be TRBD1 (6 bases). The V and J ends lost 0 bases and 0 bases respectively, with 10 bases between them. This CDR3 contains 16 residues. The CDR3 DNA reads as TGTGCCAGCAGTTTAGCTCGTGGACAGAGCACAGATACGCAGTATTTT. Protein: CASSLARGQSTDTQYF.

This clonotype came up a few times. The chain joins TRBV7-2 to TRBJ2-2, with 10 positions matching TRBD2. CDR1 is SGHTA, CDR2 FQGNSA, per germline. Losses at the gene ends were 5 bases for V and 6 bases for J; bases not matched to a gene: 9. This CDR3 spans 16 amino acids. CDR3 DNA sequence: TGTGCCAGCAGCCCAAGGACTAGCGGCCCTGCCGGGGAGCTGTTTTTT. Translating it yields CASSPRTSGPAGELFF.